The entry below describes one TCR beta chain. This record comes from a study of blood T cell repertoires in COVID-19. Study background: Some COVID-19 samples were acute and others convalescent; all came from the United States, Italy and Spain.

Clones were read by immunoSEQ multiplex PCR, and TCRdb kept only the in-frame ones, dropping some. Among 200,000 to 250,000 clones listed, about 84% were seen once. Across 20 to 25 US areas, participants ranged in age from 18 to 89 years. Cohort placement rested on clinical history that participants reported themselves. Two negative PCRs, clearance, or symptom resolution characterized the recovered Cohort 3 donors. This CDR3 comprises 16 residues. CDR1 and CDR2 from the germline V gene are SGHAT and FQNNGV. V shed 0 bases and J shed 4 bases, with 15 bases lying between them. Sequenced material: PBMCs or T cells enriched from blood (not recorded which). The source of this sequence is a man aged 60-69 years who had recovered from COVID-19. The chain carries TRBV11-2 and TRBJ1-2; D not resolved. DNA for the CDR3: TGTGCCAGCAGCTTAGATTCCTCCAAACTAGGCTATGGCTACACCTTC. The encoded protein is CASSLDSSKLGYGYTF.